The clone carrying this T cell receptor (beta chain) was recorded once. The data originate from a study of shared clonotypes between healthy human individuals. Per germline, CDR1 SGHRS and CDR2 YFSETQ. This CDR3 region has 14 residues. With V trimmed by 1 base and J by 4 bases, 3 bases remained unmatched. Measured with immunoSEQ multiplex PCR; TCRdb has only the in-frame clones, and not every one. The sample records 2,500,000 or so clones, approximately 92% being singletons. The rearrangement uses TRBV5-1 and TRBJ2-5; 8 bases line up with TRBD2. The sample taken for sequencing was naive CD4+ T cells sorted from blood. As for subset: CD45RA+ positively selected. This clonotype originated in a man between 18 and 35 years old in good health. The CDR3 DNA sequence: TGCGCCAGCAGCTTGCGCCTAGCGGGAGAGACCCAGTACTTC. It translates to CASSLRLAGETQYF.